Each of the 32 T cell receptor beta chains below was sequenced from the same sample in a study of T cell responses to AZD1222 COVID-19 vaccine. Libraries were prepared by immunoSEQ multiplex PCR; TCRdb keeps only in-frame clonotypes and omits some of them. The top ten clones hold 3% to 4% of a sample with around 150,000 clones, roughly 90% of them seen once. Source: peripheral blood, taken 28 days after the second AZD1222 dose. All receptors derive from an adult who received the AZD1222 COVID-19 vaccine.

This chain links TRBV7-9 with TRBJ2-1, with TRBD2 identical over 7 bases. CDR3 length: 17 amino acids. CDR1 and CDR2 from the germline V gene are SEHNR and FQNEAQ (reference sequence). V was pared by 2 bases and J by 4 bases, with 11 bases of the junction left unmatched. CDR3 region: CASSLWLAVDFYNEQFF. DNA of the CDR3: TGTGCCAGCAGCTTATGGCTAGCGGTGGACTTTTACAATGAGCAGTTCTTC.

The rearrangement joins TRBV6-2 or TRBV6-3 to TRBJ2-3; 10 bases map to TRBD2. The CDR3 totals 15 residues. CDR1 and CDR2 from the germline V gene are MNHEY and SVGEGT. J lost 1 base, V lost 3 bases, and 1 base had no gene match. CDR3 residues: CASSYGLAGTDTQYF. The CDR3 DNA sequence: TGTGCCAGCAGTTATGGACTAGCGGGCACAGATACGCAGTATTTT.

The gene calls are TRBV7-8 and TRBJ2-1, with 10 positions matching TRBD2. This CDR3 spans 15 amino acids. Germline V lookup: CDR1 SGHVS, CDR2 FQNEAQ. V lost 6 bases to trimming and J lost 10 bases; unmatched junction nucleotides: 12. The CDR3 sequence is CASSYPGLASSEQFF. In nucleotides, the CDR3 is TGTGCCAGCAGTTATCCGGGACTAGCGAGTTCCGAGCAGTTCTTC.

The chain links TRBV7-2 to TRBJ2-7, with D perhaps matching TRBD1 (6 bases). The germline V gene encodes CDR1 SGHTA and CDR2 FQGNSA. Trimming removed 5 bases at V and 0 bases at J, with 11 bases between. The CDR3 length is 14 residues. The CDR3 region has the DNA TGTGCCAGCAGCCCTGGACAGCACTCCTACGAGCAGTACTTC. Protein product: CASSPGQHSYEQYF.

This rearrangement joins TRBV25-1 to TRBJ1-6; D is undetermined. CDR1 and CDR2 from the germline V gene are MGHDK and SYGVNS. The ends were cut back, 6 bases at V and 0 bases at J, with 15 bases in the middle. The CDR3 is 17 amino acids. The DNA of the CDR3 is TGTGCCAGCAGCGCCGGTCGGGCTGGCTCCTATAATTCACCCCTCCACTTT. This translates into CASSAGRAGSYNSPLHF.

The J gene is TRBJ1-2, the V gene TRBV12-3 or TRBV12-4, with TRBD1 matching over 7 bases. This CDR3 has 13 residues. J was trimmed by 4 bases and V by 6 bases; bases with no gene match: 5. Here the CDR3 DNA reads TGTGCCAGCAGCTCACAGGGGATCTATGGCTACACCTTC. This sequence encodes CASSSQGIYGYTF.

This clone showed up just once. The chain combines TRBV5-8 with TRBJ2-7, with D perhaps TRBD1 or TRBD2 (5 bases each). The ends were cut back, 4 bases at V and 7 bases at J, with 24 bases in the middle. CDR1 and CDR2 from the germline V gene are SGHTS and YDEGEE. CDR3 length: 16 residues. CDR3 nucleotide sequence: TGTGCCAGCAGCGGACTGTCAGGGTCGGGTCCTAGAGAGCAGTACTTC. The encoded protein is CASSGLSGSGPREQYF.

The chain uses TRBV4-2 and TRBJ2-7; 9 bases are shared with TRBD2. V lost 4 bases to trimming and J lost 5 bases; unmatched junction nucleotides: 12. The germline V gene encodes CDR1 LGHNA and CDR2 YNFKEQ. CDR3 length: 16 residues. The CDR3 reads CASSPRTTSGHDEQYF. As DNA, the CDR3 is TGTGCCAGCAGCCCGCGGACCACTAGCGGGCACGACGAGCAGTACTTC.

The rearrangement joins TRBV3-1 (or the pseudogene TRBV3-2) to TRBJ1-4; perhaps TRBD1 as D (5 bases). The germline gives CDR1 LGHDT, CDR2 YNNKEL (reference sequence). The CDR3 loop spans 14 amino acids. V shed 1 base and J shed 6 bases, with 9 bases lying between them. As DNA, the CDR3 is TGTGCCAGCAGCCAAGGGGCAGGGCATGAAAAACTGTTTTTT. Amino acids: CASSQGAGHEKLFF.

The chain employs TRBV7-9 and TRBJ2-5; possibly TRBD1 for D (6 bases). The CDR3 is made up of 13 amino acids. CDR1 is SEHNR and CDR2 is FQNEAQ in the germline V gene (reference sequence). V was trimmed by 6 bases and J by 2 bases, leaving 10 bases between them. CDR3 loop: CASRQGLQETQYF. The CDR3 nucleotides are TGTGCCAGCAGACAGGGATTGCAAGAGACCCAGTACTTC.

The chain is built from TRBV27 and TRBJ2-7, with 7 nucleotides matching TRBD2. This CDR3 contains 14 residues. Germline values: CDR1 MNHEY, CDR2 SMNVEV (reference sequence). V was pared by 4 bases and J by 2 bases, with 5 bases of the junction left unmatched. CDR3 in DNA: TGTGCCAGCAGTTCCGTCAGCGGGGCCTACGAGCAGTACTTC. Residues: CASSSVSGAYEQYF.

The chain has TRBV19 and TRBJ1-5; D may be TRBD1 (6 bases). Germline CDR1 reads LNHDA; CDR2 reads SQIVND (reference sequence). The CDR3 runs 15 residues. Trimming shortened V by 7 bases and J by 5 bases, and 18 bases separated the two germline ends. CDR3 coding DNA: TGTGCCAGTACCTATGACAGGCTTAACGATCAGCCCCAGCATTTT. This sequence encodes CASTYDRLNDQPQHF.

This clone was seen a handful of times. The DNA for the CDR3 is TGTGCCAGCAGCCAGGACAATAACTATGGCTACACCTTC. This gives the protein CASSQDNNYGYTF. The rearrangement links TRBV9 to TRBJ1-2, with D possibly being TRBD1 (5 bases). Trimming left V 4 bases short and J 1 base short, with 8 bases between. This CDR3 has 13 amino acids. Germline values: CDR1 SGDLS, CDR2 YYNGEE.

J is TRBJ2-1 and V is TRBV28; TRBD1 matches at 9 bases. The CDR3 spans 14 residues. J lost 8 bases, V lost 4 bases, and 6 bases had no gene match. Germline CDR1 and CDR2: MDHEN and SYDVKM. CDR3 in DNA: TGTGCCAGCAGTTCGGGACAGGGACTCGATGAGCAGTTCTTC. Amino acids: CASSSGQGLDEQFF.

The chain uses TRBV28 and TRBJ1-5; 7 bases match TRBD1. Germline V CDR1 and CDR2: MDHEN, SYDVKM. With V trimmed by 5 bases and J by 0 bases, 10 bases remained unmatched. The CDR3 runs to 17 residues. Written as DNA, the CDR3 is TGTGCCAGCAGTCGACAGGGTAGGGGGTATAGCAATCAGCCCCAGCATTTT. Translated: CASSRQGRGYSNQPQHF.

The chain has TRBV12-3 or TRBV12-4 and TRBJ1-3; D is uncertain. The CDR3 totals 12 residues. The V gene lost 8 bases and the J gene lost 4 bases, with 9 bases spanning the gap. The CDR3 region has the DNA TGTGCCAGCGTCTTTATCGGAAACACCATATATTTT. Protein: CASVFIGNTIYF.

This sequence joins TRBV11-3 and TRBJ1-1; TRBD1 is a possible D gene (5 bases). The V end was cut by 3 bases, the J end by 4 bases, with 18 bases between. This CDR3 is 16 amino acids long. Germline CDR1 reads SGHNT; CDR2 reads YENEEA. CDR3 DNA: TGTGCCAGCAGCTTCCCTGGAGTGGAGGGGACCACTGAAGCTTTCTTT. Translation gives CASSFPGVEGTTEAFF.

The chain has TRBV10-1 and TRBJ2-1; 7 bases agree with TRBD1. The CDR3 has 12 amino acids. The trim removed 4 bases at V and 8 bases at J, leaving 2 bases unmatched. Germline CDR1 reads WNHNN; CDR2 reads SYGVQD (reference sequence). This chain's CDR3 is CASSGQGYEQFF. DNA of the CDR3: TGCGCCAGCAGTGGACAGGGATATGAGCAGTTCTTC.

J is TRBJ1-1 and V is TRBV19; D is perhaps TRBD1 (5 bases). This CDR3 spans 14 amino acids. Germline V gene data show CDR1 as LNHDA and CDR2 as SQIVND (reference sequence). Trimming removed 5 bases from V and 3 bases from J, with 13 bases in between. DNA of the CDR3: TGTGCCAGTAGTCCCTCAGGGTTCCACACTGAAGCTTTCTTT. Translating it yields CASSPSGFHTEAFF.

The rearrangement joins TRBV2 to TRBJ2-4; 7 bases are shared with TRBD2. The CDR3 has 14 residues. Germline loops: CDR1 SNHLY, CDR2 FYNNEI. V lost 7 bases and J lost 10; bases outside the gene matches: 13. CDR3: CASTEDRGGEIQYF. The CDR3 DNA sequence: TGTGCCAGCACGGAAGATCGGGGAGGGGAAATTCAGTACTTC.

V gene TRBV6-5 combines with J gene TRBJ1-4; D gene ambiguous. Germline CDR1 is MNHEY and CDR2 is SVGAGI. The CDR3 has 16 residues. The germline V and J ends were trimmed by 0 bases and 6 bases, with 14 bases remaining between them. The CDR3 is CASSYSKLWGDEKLFF. As DNA, the CDR3 is TGTGCCAGCAGTTACTCGAAGTTGTGGGGTGATGAAAAACTGTTTTTT.

The chain combines TRBV5-1 with TRBJ1-6; weak D call: TRBD1 (5 bases). The germline V and J ends were trimmed by 4 bases and 4 bases, with 12 bases remaining between them. CDR3 size: 15 residues. CDR1 and CDR2 from the germline V gene are SGHRS and YFSETQ. CDR3 in amino acids: CASSVAGAYNSPLHF. The CDR3 DNA sequence: TGCGCCAGCAGCGTTGCCGGGGCTTATAATTCACCCCTCCACTTT.

The rearrangement links TRBV18 to TRBJ2-5; TRBD2 matches at 14 bases. Germline CDR1 KGHSH, CDR2 LQKENI. This CDR3 contains 17 residues. Losses at the gene ends were 2 bases for V and 4 bases for J; bases not matched to a gene: 6. CDR3 nucleotides: TGTGCCAGCTCACCAGGGACTAGCGGGAGTTTACCAGAGACCCAGTACTTC. Its translation: CASSPGTSGSLPETQYF.

This clone has just a few counts. The chain recombines TRBV5-1 with TRBJ2-1; perhaps TRBD2 as D (6 bases). The germline V and J ends were trimmed by 6 bases and 0 bases, with 16 bases remaining between them. CDR1 is SGHRS and CDR2 is YFSETQ in the germline V gene. The length of the CDR3 is 16 residues. CDR3 coding DNA: TGCGCCAGCACACCGTCGGGGGACCACTCCTACAATGAGCAGTTCTTC. As protein: CASTPSGDHSYNEQFF.

The V call is TRBV5-1, the J call TRBJ2-2; 12 bases match TRBD2. The CDR3 is 15 residues long. Germline lookup yields CDR1 SGHRS and CDR2 YFSETQ. The trim removed 4 bases at V and 5 bases at J, leaving 3 bases unmatched. The CDR3 DNA follows: TGCGCCAGCAGCGGGGGGACTAGCGGGACCGGGGAGCTGTTTTTT. It translates to CASSGGTSGTGELFF. Complete variable domain (other parts from reference TRBV5-1 and TRBJ2-2): KAGVTQTPRYLIKTRGQQVTLSCSPISGHRSVSWYQQTPGQGLQFLFEYFSETQRNKGNFPGRFSGRQFSNSRSEMNVSTLELGDSALYLCASSGGTSGTGELFFGEGSRLTVL.

The chain joins TRBV19 to TRBJ1-1; TRBD1 might be the D (5 bases). From germline, CDR1 is LNHDA and CDR2 SQIVND (reference sequence). The CDR3 has 16 amino acids. V was cut by 4 bases and J by 0 bases, with 15 bases left in between. The CDR3: CASSNLRGPLNTEAFF. CDR3 nucleotide sequence: TGTGCCAGTAGTAACCTTAGGGGACCGTTGAACACTGAAGCTTTCTTT.

The chain joins TRBV6-4 to TRBJ1-6, with 10 bases aligning to TRBD1. The J segment lost 10 bases and the V segment lost 0 bases, leaving 0 bases of the junction unmatched. Germline CDR1 MRHNA, CDR2 SNTAGT. CDR3 length equals 14 residues. The CDR3 DNA reads as TGTGCCAGCAGTGACTCGACAGGGGGCTCACCCCTCCACTTT. It yields the protein CASSDSTGGSPLHF.

The V call is TRBV24-1, the J call TRBJ2-1; a weak D match, TRBD2 (6 bases). This CDR3 comprises 14 residues. Germline V CDR1 and CDR2: KGHDR, SFDVKD. V lost 6 bases to trimming and J lost 3 bases, with 11 bases between them. The CDR3 loop reads CATSRDSGYNEQFF. In nucleotides, the CDR3 is TGTGCCACCAGTAGGGACTCAGGCTACAATGAGCAGTTCTTC.

In its sample, this clone was seen a few times. The chain links TRBV7-9 to TRBJ1-3; 8 bases fit TRBD1. The J segment lost 8 bases and the V segment lost 5 bases, leaving 8 bases of the junction unmatched. CDR1 is SEHNR, CDR2 FQNEAQ, per germline (reference sequence). The CDR3 loop spans 14 amino acids. CDR3: CASSKDRERYTIYF. For the CDR3, the DNA is TGTGCCAGCAGCAAGGACAGGGAAAGATACACCATATATTTT.

As DNA, the CDR3 is TGTGCCAGCAGCACCGATCCCCTTTGGAATGAAGCTTTCTTT. The encoded protein is CASSTDPLWNEAFF. The rearrangement joins TRBV21-1 to TRBJ1-1. TRBV21-1 is termed a pseudogene. CDR3 length: 14 residues.

The J gene is TRBJ2-2, the V gene TRBV7-8; 9 bases are shared with TRBD2. V shed 5 bases, J shed 1 base, and the junction held 8 bases outside the gene matches. The CDR3 loop spans 17 amino acids. Germline V gives CDR1 SGHVS, CDR2 FQNEAQ. In nucleotides, the CDR3 is TGTGCCAGCAGCCCACTCGCGGGAGGGGGGAACACCGGGGAGCTGTTTTTT. This encodes CASSPLAGGGNTGELFF.

The genes are TRBV7-9 and TRBJ2-2; 7 nucleotides align to TRBD1. J was trimmed by 3 bases and V by 6 bases; bases with no gene match: 10. This CDR3 spans 16 amino acids. CDR1 and CDR2 (germline): SEHNR, FQNEAQ (reference sequence). The CDR3 DNA sequence: TGTGCCAGCAGAACCGCGGTACAGGGGCACACCGGGGAGCTGTTTTTT. Its protein product is CASRTAVQGHTGELFF.